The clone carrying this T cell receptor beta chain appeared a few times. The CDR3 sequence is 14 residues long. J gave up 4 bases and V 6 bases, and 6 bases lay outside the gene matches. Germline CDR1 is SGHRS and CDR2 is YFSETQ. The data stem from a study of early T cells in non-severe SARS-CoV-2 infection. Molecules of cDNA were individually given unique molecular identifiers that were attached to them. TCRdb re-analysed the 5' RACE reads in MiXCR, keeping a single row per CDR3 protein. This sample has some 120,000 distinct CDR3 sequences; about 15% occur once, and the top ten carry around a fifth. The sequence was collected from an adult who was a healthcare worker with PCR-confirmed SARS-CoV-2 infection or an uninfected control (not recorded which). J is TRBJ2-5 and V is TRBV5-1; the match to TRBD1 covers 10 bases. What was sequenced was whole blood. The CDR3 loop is CASISGQGTETQYF. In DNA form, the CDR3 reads TGCGCCAGCATATCGGGACAGGGGACAGAGACCCAGTACTTC.